Reported below is one T cell receptor beta chain. Its antigen specificity is not known. The record has no base qualities; no much larger clone is one base away. TCRbeta CDR3 regions were amplified from genomic DNA using the immunoSEQ Assay, a bias-controlled multiplex PCR. The study's own analysis went as follows. The number of nucleated cells in each sample was estimated from the amplification of reference gene primers within the assay. To quantify the absolute abundance of each unique TCRbeta CDR3 rearrangement, sequence reads were collapsed and filtered. Productive Simpson clonality was computed per sample as the square root of Simpson's diversity index over productive rearrangements. Drawn from immuneACCESS, this table holds only the in-frame rearrangements with V and J called that TCRdb kept. Clones are partly lost; checked studies trace under half to an unresolved V gene and leave the rest unexplained. V and J calls and clone size are those listed in that table; D and trimming were worked out from the DNA. This sample comprises about 40,000 clones, 88% of them detected only once. The ten largest clones represent roughly 10% of the sample.

V is reduced by 4 bases and J by 4 bases, leaving a spacing of 19 bases between them. The CDR3 runs 17 residues from the cysteine to the phenylalanine. Only CDR3 DNA is held: 51 bases, read in frame from base 1. The collaborating institutions used their own protocols to collect whole blood in K2EDTA tubes. For TCRbeta analysis, collaborators shipped samples in one of three forms: frozen whole blood, isolated PBMCs, or DNA extracted from either of those sample types. This entry belongs to a study of blood T cell repertoires in COVID-19 (dated by TCRdb to the early 2020s). Looking at the study overall: Collaborator samples came from the United States, Italy and Spain and covered acute and convalescent phases of COVID-19. Samples came from the ongoing ImmuneRACE study (first 160 participants) plus 1,254 subjects from 6 global collaborators. Where available, HLA class I and class II types were obtained from metadata supplied by the sample provider rather than from assay-based typing. A de-identified subject ID, COVID-19 status, age in years and sex were almost always included in the sample metadata. The dataset comprised deeply sampled blood TCRbeta repertoires from subjects exposed to, actively infected with, or recovered from COVID-19. The material from the prospective study consisted of cDNA or gDNA derived from T cells, B-cell-depleted T cells, or PBMCs. The repertoires were released in a freely available public database intended as a resource for research on the immune response to SARS-CoV-2. Overall study results and their limits: Clinical and demographic metadata were provided uncurated, with the amount varying by source and participant.

Recombination connected TRBV23-1 to TRBJ1-4; TRBD1 is a possible D gene, resting on 5 matching bases. TRBV23-1 is known as an ORF, though its function is uncertain. Sequenced sample: peripheral blood. The TCR was taken from a man between 60 and 70 years old with active COVID-19. The DNA sequence follows: TGCGCCAGCAGTCGCACGGGGGGGGGAGGCTTTAATGAAAAACTGTTTTTT. Translated, it reads CASSRTGGGGFNEKLFF.